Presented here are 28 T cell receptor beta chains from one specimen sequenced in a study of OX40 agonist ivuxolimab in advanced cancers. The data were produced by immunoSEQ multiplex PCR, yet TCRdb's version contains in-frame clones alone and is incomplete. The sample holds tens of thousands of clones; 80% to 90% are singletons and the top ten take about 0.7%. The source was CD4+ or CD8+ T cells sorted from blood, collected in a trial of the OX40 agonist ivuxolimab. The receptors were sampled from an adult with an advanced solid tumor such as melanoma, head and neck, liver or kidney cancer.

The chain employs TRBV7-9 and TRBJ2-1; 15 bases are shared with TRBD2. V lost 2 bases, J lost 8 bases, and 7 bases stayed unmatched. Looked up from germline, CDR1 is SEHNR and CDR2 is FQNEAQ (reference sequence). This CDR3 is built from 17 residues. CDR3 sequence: CASSLWTSGGAPDEQFF. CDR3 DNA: TGTGCCAGCAGCTTATGGACTAGCGGGGGGGCCCCGGATGAGCAGTTCTTC.

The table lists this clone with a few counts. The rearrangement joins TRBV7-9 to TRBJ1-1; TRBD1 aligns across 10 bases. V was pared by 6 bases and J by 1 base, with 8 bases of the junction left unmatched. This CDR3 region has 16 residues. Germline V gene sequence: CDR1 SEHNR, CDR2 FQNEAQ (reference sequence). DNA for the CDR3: TGTGCCAGCAGTCCGACAGGGGGCGTCGGGAACACTGAAGCTTTCTTT. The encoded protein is CASSPTGGVGNTEAFF.

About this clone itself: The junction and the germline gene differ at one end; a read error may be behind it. The CDR3 sequence: CASSRGGGTTF. CDR3 nucleotide sequence: TGTGCCAGCAGCCGCGGGGGCGGGACGACCTTC. The V gene is TRBV5-6, the J gene TRBJ2-7; a possible D gene is TRBD2 (7 bases). Germline V gene lookup returns CDR1 SGHDT and CDR2 YYEEEE. This CDR3 is 11 amino acids long. Full variable domain (remainder filled in from reference TRBV5-6 and TRBJ2-7): DAGVTQSPTHLIKTRGQQVTLRCSPKSGHDTVSWYQQALGQGPQFIFQYYEEEERQRGNFPDRFSGHQFPNYSSELNVNALLLGDSALYLCASSRGGGTTFGPGTRLTVT.

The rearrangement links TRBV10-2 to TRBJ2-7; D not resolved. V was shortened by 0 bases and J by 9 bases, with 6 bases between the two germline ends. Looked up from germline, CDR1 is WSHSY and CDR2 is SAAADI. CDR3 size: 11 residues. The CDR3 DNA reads TGCGCCAGCAGTGAGTCAGGAGCGCAGTACTTC. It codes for CASSESGAQYF.

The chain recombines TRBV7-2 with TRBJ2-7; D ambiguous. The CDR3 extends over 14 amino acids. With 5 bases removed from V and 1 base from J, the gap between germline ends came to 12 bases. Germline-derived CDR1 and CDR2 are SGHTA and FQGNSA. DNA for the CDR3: TGTGCCAGCAGCGCGACAATCGGATCCTACGAGCAGTACTTC. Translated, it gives CASSATIGSYEQYF. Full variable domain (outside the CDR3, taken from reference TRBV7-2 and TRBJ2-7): GAGVSQSPSNKVTEKGKDVELRCDPISGHTALYWYRQSLGQGLEFLIYFQGNSAPDKSGLPSDRFSAERTGGSVSTLTIQRTQQEDSAVYLCASSATIGSYEQYFGPGTRLTVT.

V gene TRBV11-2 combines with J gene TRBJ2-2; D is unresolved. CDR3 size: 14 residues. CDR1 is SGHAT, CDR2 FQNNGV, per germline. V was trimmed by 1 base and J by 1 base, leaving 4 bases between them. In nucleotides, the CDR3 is TGTGCCAGCAGCTTAGGGCAGAACACCGGGGAGCTGTTTTTT. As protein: CASSLGQNTGELFF.

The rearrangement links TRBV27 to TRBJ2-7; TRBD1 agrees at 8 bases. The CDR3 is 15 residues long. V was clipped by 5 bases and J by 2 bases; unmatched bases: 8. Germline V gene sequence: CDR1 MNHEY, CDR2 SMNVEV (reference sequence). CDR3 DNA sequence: TGTGCCAGCAGTCTGGACAGGGTGATGCCCTACGAGCAGTACTTC. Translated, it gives CASSLDRVMPYEQYF.

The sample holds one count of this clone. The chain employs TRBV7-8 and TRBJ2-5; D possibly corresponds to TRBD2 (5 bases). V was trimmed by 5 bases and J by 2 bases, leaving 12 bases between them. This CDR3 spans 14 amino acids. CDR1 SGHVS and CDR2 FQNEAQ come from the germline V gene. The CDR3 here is CASSRGFGQETQYF. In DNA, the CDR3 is TGTGCCAGCAGCCGGGGATTTGGGCAAGAGACCCAGTACTTC.

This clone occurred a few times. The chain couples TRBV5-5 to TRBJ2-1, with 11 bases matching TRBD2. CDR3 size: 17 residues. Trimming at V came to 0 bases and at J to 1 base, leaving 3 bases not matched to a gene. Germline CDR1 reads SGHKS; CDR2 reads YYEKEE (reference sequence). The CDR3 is CASSLAGLAESYNEQFF. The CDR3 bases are TGTGCCAGCAGCTTGGCGGGACTAGCGGAGTCCTACAATGAGCAGTTCTTC.

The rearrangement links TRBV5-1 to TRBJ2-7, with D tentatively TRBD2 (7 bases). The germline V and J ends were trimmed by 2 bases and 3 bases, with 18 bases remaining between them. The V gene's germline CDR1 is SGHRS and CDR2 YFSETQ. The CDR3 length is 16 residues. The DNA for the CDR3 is TGCGCCAGCAGCTTAGGGGGACTATCCCCTTTCTACGAGCAGTACTTC. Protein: CASSLGGLSPFYEQYF.

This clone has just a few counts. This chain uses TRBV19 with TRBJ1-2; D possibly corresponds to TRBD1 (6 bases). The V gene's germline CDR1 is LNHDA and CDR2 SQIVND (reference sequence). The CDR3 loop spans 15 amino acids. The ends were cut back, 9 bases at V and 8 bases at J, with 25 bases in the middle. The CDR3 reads CASNEQGGGSYGYTF. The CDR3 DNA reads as TGTGCCAGCAATGAACAGGGCGGAGGGTCTTACGGCTACACCTTC. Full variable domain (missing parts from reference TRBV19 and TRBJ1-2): DGGITQSPKYLFRKEGQNVTLSCEQNLNHDAMYWYRQDPGQGLRLIYYSQIVNDFQKGDIAEGYSVSREKKESFPLTVTSAQKNPTAFYLCASNEQGGGSYGYTFGSGTRLTVV.

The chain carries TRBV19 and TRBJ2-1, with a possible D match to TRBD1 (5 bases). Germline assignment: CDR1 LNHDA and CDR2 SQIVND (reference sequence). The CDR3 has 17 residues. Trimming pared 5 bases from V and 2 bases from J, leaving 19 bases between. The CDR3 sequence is CASSDSGHWGTYNEQFF. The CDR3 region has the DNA TGTGCCAGTAGTGATAGTGGACACTGGGGCACCTACAATGAGCAGTTCTTC.

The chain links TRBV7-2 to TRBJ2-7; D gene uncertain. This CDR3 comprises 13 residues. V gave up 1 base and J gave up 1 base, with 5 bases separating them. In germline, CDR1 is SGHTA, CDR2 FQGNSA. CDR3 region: CASSLVRSYEQYF. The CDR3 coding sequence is TGTGCCAGCAGCTTAGTACGATCCTACGAGCAGTACTTC.

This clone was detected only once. DNA of the CDR3: TGTGCCAGCAGTGGAAACTATAACAGGGTTCAGGCGGGCTACACCTTC. Encoded protein: CASSGNYNRVQAGYTF. V is TRBV6-1 and J is TRBJ1-2; possible D gene TRBD1, 6 bases. V lost 4 bases and J lost 8, with 23 bases in between. This CDR3 region has 16 residues. Germline-derived CDR1 and CDR2 are MNHNS and SASEGT.

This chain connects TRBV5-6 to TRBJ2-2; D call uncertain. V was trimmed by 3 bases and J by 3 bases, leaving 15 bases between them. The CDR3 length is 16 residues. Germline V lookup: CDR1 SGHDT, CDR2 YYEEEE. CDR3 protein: CASSWISAGDTGELFF. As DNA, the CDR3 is TGTGCCAGCAGCTGGATTTCCGCTGGGGACACCGGGGAGCTGTTTTTT.

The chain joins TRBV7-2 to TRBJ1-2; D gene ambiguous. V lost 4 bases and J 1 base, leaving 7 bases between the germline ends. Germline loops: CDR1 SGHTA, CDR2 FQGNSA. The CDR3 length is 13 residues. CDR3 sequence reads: CASSSLDNYGYTF. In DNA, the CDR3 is TGTGCCAGCAGCTCCCTCGATAACTATGGCTACACCTTC.

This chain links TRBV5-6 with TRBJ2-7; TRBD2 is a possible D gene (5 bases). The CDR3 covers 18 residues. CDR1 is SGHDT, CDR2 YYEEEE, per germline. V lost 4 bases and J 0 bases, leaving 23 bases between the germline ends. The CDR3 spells CASSMLSSHAFSSYEQYF. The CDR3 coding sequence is TGTGCCAGCAGCATGCTATCTAGCCACGCCTTTAGCTCCTACGAGCAGTACTTC. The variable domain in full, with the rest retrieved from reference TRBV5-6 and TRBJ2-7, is DAGVTQSPTHLIKTRGQQVTLRCSPKSGHDTVSWYQQALGQGPQFIFQYYEEEERQRGNFPDRFSGHQFPNYSSELNVNALLLGDSALYLCASSMLSSHAFSSYEQYFGPGTRLTVT.

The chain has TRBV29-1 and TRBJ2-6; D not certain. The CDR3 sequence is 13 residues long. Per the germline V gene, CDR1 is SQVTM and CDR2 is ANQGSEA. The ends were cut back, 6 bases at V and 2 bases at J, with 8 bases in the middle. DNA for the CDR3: TGCAGCGTCGGTCGGACTGGGGCCAACGTCCTGACTTTC. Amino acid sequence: CSVGRTGANVLTF.

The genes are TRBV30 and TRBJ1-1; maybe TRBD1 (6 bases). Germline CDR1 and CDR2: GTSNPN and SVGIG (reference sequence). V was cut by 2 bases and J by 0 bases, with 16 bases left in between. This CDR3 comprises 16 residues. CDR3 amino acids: CAWSLGAGGMNTEAFF. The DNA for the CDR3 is TGTGCCTGGAGTTTGGGGGCGGGTGGAATGAACACTGAAGCTTTCTTT.

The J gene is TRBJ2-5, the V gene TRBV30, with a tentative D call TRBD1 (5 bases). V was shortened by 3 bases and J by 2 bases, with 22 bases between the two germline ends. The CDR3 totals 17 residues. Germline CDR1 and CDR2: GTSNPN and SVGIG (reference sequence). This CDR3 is CAWSRQSYSDSQETQYF. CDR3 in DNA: TGTGCCTGGAGCCGTCAATCCTATAGTGACAGTCAAGAGACCCAGTACTTC.

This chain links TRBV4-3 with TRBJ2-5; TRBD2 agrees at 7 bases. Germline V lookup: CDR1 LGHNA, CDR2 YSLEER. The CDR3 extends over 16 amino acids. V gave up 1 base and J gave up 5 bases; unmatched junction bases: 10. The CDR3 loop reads CASSQGLRESSETQYF. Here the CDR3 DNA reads TGCGCCAGCAGCCAAGGGTTGCGGGAGTCATCGGAGACCCAGTACTTC.

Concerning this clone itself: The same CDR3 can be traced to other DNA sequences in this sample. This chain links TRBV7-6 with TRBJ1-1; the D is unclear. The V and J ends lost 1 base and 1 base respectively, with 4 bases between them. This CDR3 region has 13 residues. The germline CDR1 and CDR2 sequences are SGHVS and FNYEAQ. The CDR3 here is CASSLGQNTEAFF. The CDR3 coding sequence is TGTGCCAGCAGCTTAGGCCAGAACACTGAAGCTTTCTTT.

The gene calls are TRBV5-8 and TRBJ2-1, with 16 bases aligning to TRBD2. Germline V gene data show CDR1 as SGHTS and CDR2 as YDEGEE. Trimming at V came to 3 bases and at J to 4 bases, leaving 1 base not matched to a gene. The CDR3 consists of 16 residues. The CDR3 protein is CASSSGLAGGYNEQFF. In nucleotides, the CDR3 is TGTGCCAGCAGCTCGGGACTAGCGGGAGGGTACAATGAGCAGTTCTTC.

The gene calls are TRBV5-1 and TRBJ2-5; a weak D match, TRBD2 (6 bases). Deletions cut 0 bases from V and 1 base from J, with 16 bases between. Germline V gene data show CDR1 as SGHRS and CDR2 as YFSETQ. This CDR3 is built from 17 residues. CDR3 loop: CASSLGAGRGVQETQYF. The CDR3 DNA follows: TGCGCCAGCAGCTTGGGGGCTGGGCGGGGTGTCCAAGAGACCCAGTACTTC.

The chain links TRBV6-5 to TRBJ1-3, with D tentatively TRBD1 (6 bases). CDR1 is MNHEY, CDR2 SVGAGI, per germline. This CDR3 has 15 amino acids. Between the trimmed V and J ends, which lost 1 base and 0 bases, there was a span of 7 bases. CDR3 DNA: TGTGCCAGCAGTTACTTAGGGGGCTCTGGAAACACCATATATTTT. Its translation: CASSYLGGSGNTIYF.

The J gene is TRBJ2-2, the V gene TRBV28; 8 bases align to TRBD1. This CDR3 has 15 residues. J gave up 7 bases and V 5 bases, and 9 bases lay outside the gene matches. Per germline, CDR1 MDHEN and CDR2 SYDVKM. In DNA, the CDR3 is TGTGCCAGCAGTCCGTTCCGGACAGGGATCGGGGAGCTGTTTTTT. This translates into CASSPFRTGIGELFF.

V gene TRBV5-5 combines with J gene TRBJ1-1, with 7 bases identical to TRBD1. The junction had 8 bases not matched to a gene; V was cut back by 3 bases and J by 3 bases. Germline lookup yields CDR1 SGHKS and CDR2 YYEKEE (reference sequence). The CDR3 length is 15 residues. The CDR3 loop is CASSSTGEQDTEAFF. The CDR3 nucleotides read TGTGCCAGCAGCTCAACAGGGGAACAGGACACTGAAGCTTTCTTT.

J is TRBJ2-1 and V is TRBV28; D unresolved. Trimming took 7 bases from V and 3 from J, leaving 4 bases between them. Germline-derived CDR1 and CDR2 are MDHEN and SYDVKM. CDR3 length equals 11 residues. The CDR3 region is CASIGYNEQFF. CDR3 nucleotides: TGTGCCAGCATCGGCTACAATGAGCAGTTCTTC.